The present T cell receptor (beta chain) was sequenced within a study of blood T cell repertoires in COVID-19 (dated by TCRdb to about 2020). Concerning the study at large: The collaborator samples originated in the United States, Italy and Spain and spanned the acute and convalescent phases of COVID-19. The material from the prospective study consisted of cDNA or gDNA derived from T cells, B-cell-depleted T cells, or PBMCs. Deeply sampled blood TCRbeta repertoires from subjects exposed to, actively infected with, or recovered from COVID-19 were included in the dataset. The repertoires were released in a freely available public database intended as a resource for research on the immune response to SARS-CoV-2. The samples were drawn from two sources: the first 160 participants of the ongoing ImmuneRACE study, and over 1,000 subjects contributed by 6 global collaborators. A de-identified subject ID, COVID-19 status, age in years and sex were almost always included in the sample metadata. HLA class I and class II types, where available, came from metadata supplied by the sample provider rather than from assay-based typing.

The immunoSEQ Assay, a bias-controlled multiplex PCR, was used to amplify TCRbeta CDR3 regions from genomic DNA. Per the source publication's procedure: The number of nucleated cells in each sample was estimated from the amplification of reference gene primers within the assay. Sequence reads were collapsed and filtered to measure the absolute abundance of every unique TCRbeta CDR3 rearrangement. For each sample, productive Simpson clonality was calculated as the square root of Simpson's diversity index across productive rearrangements. This is the immuneACCESS table as TCRdb keeps it, with only in-frame sequences that have V and J called. A part of the clones is gone; compared with another copy, unresolved V genes explain less than half, and the rest is unexplained. Clone size and the V and J calls come from that table; the DNA yielded D and trimming. In all, the sample holds some 42,000 clones, and around 85% of those were seen once. The ten most abundant clones make up 12% of the sample.

Notes on this clone: What this receptor recognizes is not known. Per-base qualities were not stored, and no clone one base away is much larger.

Deletion took 6 bases off V and 0 bases off J, with a span of 14 bases between the germline ends. The CDR3, from cysteine to phenylalanine, totals 15 residues. This entry keeps only the CDR3 DNA: 45 bases, framed from base 1. Broad study findings and their caveats: Clinical and demographic metadata were provided uncurated, with the amount varying by source and participant.

Whole blood was collected in K2EDTA tubes by collaborating institutions according to the institutions' own protocols. For TCRbeta analysis, collaborators shipped samples in one of three forms: frozen whole blood, isolated PBMCs, or DNA extracted from either of those sample types. Sequencing was done on a sample of peripheral blood. This chain is built from TRBV23-1 and TRBJ1-1, with no reliable assignment of the D segment. TRBV23-1 is an ORF for which the function is uncertain. The receptor comes from a human donor in a cohort sampled during active COVID-19. The nucleotides read TGCGCCAGCAGCCAAGGACTCGCCATGAACACTGAAGCTTTCTTT. Protein translation: CASSQGLAMNTEAFF.